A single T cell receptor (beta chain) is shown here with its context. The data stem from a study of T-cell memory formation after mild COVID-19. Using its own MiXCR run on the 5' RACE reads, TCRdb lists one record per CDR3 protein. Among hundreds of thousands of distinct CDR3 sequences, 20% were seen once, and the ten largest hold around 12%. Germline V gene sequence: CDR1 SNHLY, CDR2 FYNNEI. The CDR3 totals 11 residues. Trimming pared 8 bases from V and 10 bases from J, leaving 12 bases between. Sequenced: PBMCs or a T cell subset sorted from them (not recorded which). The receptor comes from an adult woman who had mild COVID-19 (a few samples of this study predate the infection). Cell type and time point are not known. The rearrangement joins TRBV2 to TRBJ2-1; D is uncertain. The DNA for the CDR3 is TGTGCCAGCGGCCAAATTACAGAGCAGTTCTTC. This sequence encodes CASGQITEQFF.